Each of the 11 T cell receptor beta chains below was sequenced from the same sample in a study of vaccination and CD4 T cells after COVID-19. Antigen specificity for these receptors is unknown. Sample treatment: roughly ten-day PBMC culture with coronavirus spike peptide pools or control peptides (ViraFEST assay). Oncomine TCR Beta short-read sequencing was applied to DNA from cultured CD4+ T cells. TCRdb called the PCR reads again in MiXCR, with one record for every CDR3 protein. The repertoire includes roughly 21,000 distinct CDR3 sequences, around 62% of them detected once, and 20% to 25% sits in the top ten. The source was CD4+ T cells from blood, cultured in vitro, collected before SARS-CoV-2 vaccination. The receptor source for this set is a human donor who received a COVID-19 vaccine.

The CDR3 protein is CSAPHSGTTQETQYF. The CDR3 bases are TGCAGTGCCCCCCATTCCGGGACTACCCAAGAGACCCAGTACTTC. The V gene is TRBV20-1, the J gene TRBJ2-5; TRBD2 matches 7 bases. Losses at the gene ends were 6 bases for V and 1 base for J; bases not matched to a gene: 11. Germline CDR1 and CDR2: DFQATT and SNEGSKA (reference sequence). The CDR3 sequence is 15 residues long.

The chain employs TRBV2 and TRBJ2-5; TRBD1 matches at 8 bases. Per germline, CDR1 SNHLY and CDR2 FYNNEI. There are 13 residues in the CDR3. After removal of 3 bases from V and 5 bases from J, the junction contained 2 bases not matched to a gene. CDR3 in DNA: TGTGCCAGCAGTGAGGACAGGGATGAGACCCAGTACTTC. Protein sequence: CASSEDRDETQYF.

This rearrangement joins TRBV6-5 to TRBJ2-3, with D possibly TRBD2 on 5 matching bases. Trimming left V 0 bases short and J 10 bases short, with 11 bases between. The CDR3 length is 13 residues. Germline CDR1 MNHEY, CDR2 SVGAGI. DNA for the CDR3: TGTGCCAGCAGTTACTCCGGGAATCAGGCGCAGTATTTT. Its protein product is CASSYSGNQAQYF.

In DNA form, the CDR3 reads TGTGCCAGCAGTGAAGCGTTAAGAAACACAGATACGCAGTATTTT. Amino acids: CASSEALRNTDTQYF. The chain joins TRBV6-1 to TRBJ2-3; D gene uncertain. The V gene's germline CDR1 is MNHNS and CDR2 SASEGT. The V gene lost 0 bases and the J gene lost 2 bases, with 9 bases spanning the gap. The CDR3 has 15 residues.

The genes are TRBV5-4 and TRBJ1-6, with a tentative D call TRBD1 (6 bases). This CDR3 is built from 17 residues. Germline assignment: CDR1 SGHNT and CDR2 YYREEE (reference sequence). The ends were cut back, 2 bases at V and 9 bases at J, with 21 bases in the middle. CDR3 sequence: CASSFLGARGGSSPLHF. The CDR3 DNA sequence: TGTGCCAGCAGCTTTTTGGGGGCGCGGGGTGGGAGTTCACCCCTCCACTTT.

V is TRBV30 and J is TRBJ2-1; 10 bases match TRBD2. Germline CDR1 is GTSNPN and CDR2 is SVGIG (reference sequence). The CDR3 is 16 amino acids. Germline trimming cut 0 bases from V and 5 bases from J; bases unmatched to any gene: 7. CDR3 coding DNA: TGTGCCTGGAGTGTCCTCACTAGCGGGGTCAACAATGAGCAGTTCTTC. It specifies CAWSVLTSGVNNEQFF.

This clonotype appeared a single time. This chain uses TRBV12-3 or TRBV12-4 with TRBJ1-3; 8 bases are shared with TRBD1. CDR3 size: 14 residues. V lost 3 bases and J lost 4; bases outside the gene matches: 2. CDR3 nucleotide sequence: TGTGCCAGCAGTTTGTCAGGGGGCGGAAACACCATATATTTT. It specifies CASSLSGGGNTIYF.

The chain carries TRBV7-9 and TRBJ2-2, with D possibly matching TRBD1 (5 bases). V was shortened by 1 base and J by 9 bases, with 9 bases between the two germline ends. The CDR3 has 13 residues. Germline V gives CDR1 SEHNR, CDR2 FQNEAQ (reference sequence). The CDR3 bases are TGTGCCAGCAGCTTAGAGACAGTCCGGGAGCTGTTTTTT. Translation gives CASSLETVRELFF. Using reference TRBV7-9 and TRBJ2-2 for the parts outside the CDR3, the full variable domain is DTGVSQNPRHKITKRGQNVTFRCDPISEHNRLYWYRQTLGQGPEFLTYFQNEAQLEKSRLLSDRFSAERPKGSFSTLEIQRTEQGDSAMYLCASSLETVRELFFGEGSRLTVL.

In its sample, this clonotype was seen once. J is TRBJ1-6 and V is TRBV5-4; the match to TRBD1 covers 8 bases. CDR3 length: 15 residues. In germline, CDR1 is SGHNT, CDR2 YYREEE (reference sequence). After removal of 4 bases from V and 6 bases from J, the junction contained 6 bases not matched to a gene. This CDR3 reads CASSLRTGPNSPLHF. In nucleotides, the CDR3 is TGTGCCAGCAGCCTCAGGACAGGGCCTAATTCACCCCTCCACTTT. Full variable domain (outside the CDR3, taken from reference TRBV5-4 and TRBJ1-6): ETGVTQSPTHLIKTRGQQVTLRCSSQSGHNTVSWYQQALGQGPQFIFQYYREEENGRGNFPPRFSGLQFPNYSSELNVNALELDDSALYLCASSLRTGPNSPLHFGNGTRLTVT.

This clonotype has more than one count but fewer than ten. This chain links TRBV30 with TRBJ1-5; the match to TRBD1 covers 9 bases. CDR3 length: 15 residues. J gave up 6 bases and V 2 bases, and 8 bases lay outside the gene matches. Germline CDR1 GTSNPN, CDR2 SVGIG (reference sequence). Written as DNA, the CDR3 is TGTGCCTGGAGTAGTCTGGACAGGGGTACTCAGCCCCAGCATTTT. Translating it yields CAWSSLDRGTQPQHF.

V usage is TRBV6-1 and J usage is TRBJ1-6; D perhaps matches TRBD1 (6 bases). The CDR3 length is 15 residues. CDR1 and CDR2 from the germline V gene are MNHNS and SASEGT. Between the trimmed V and J ends, which lost 3 bases and 6 bases, there was a span of 12 bases. The CDR3 DNA reads as TGTGCCAGCAGTGATGGGCAGGGGCTTAATTCACCCCTCCACTTT. It encodes CASSDGQGLNSPLHF.